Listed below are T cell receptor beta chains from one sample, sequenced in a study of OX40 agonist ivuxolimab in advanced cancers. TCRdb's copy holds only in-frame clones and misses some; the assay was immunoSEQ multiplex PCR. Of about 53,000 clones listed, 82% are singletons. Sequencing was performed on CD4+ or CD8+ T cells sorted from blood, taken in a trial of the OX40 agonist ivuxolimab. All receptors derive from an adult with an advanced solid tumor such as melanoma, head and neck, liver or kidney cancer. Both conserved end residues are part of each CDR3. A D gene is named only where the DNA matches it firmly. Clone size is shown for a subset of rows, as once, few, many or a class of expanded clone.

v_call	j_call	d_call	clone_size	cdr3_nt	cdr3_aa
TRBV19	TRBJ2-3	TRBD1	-	TGTGCCAGTAGTATGGGACAGGGCATTGGTAGCACAGATACGCAGTATTTT	CASSMGQGIGSTDTQYF
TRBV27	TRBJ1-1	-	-	TGTGCCAGCAGTTTAAGACCGTCCACTGAAGCTTTCTTT	CASSLRPSTEAFF
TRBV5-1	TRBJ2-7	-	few	TGCGCCAGCAGCTTGGAAGGCAGGGTGGGTGAGCAGTACTTC	CASSLEGRVGEQYF
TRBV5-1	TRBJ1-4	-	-	TGCGCCAGCAGCTTGGACCCAGGAAATGAAAAACTGTTTTTT	CASSLDPGNEKLFF
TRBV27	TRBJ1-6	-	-	TGTGCCAGCAGTTTAAGTTGGGGACACTATAATTCACCCCTCCACTTT	CASSLSWGHYNSPLHF
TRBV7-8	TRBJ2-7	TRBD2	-	TGTGCCAGCAGCTTAGCGCCTAGCGGGCCCTACGAGCAGTACTTC	CASSLAPSGPYEQYF
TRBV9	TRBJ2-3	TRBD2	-	TGTGCCAGCAGCCCCAGCGGGGGGGCCGCAGATACGCAGTATTTT	CASSPSGGAADTQYF
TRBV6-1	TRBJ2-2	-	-	TGTGCCAGCAGTGGGGTATGGCCCGGGGAGCTGTTTTTT	CASSGVWPGELFF
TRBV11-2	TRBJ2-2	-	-	TGTGCCAGCAGCTACACCTCTTCGGGCCGCTTCACCGGGGAGCTGTTTTTT	CASSYTSSGRFTGELFF
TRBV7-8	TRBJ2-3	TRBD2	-	TGTGCCAGCAGCTTAGTACGCCGGGAGGTCCCAGATACGCAGTATTTT	CASSLVRREVPDTQYF
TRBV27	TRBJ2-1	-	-	TGTGCCAGCAGTTTATTCGGCTGGGGGGCTAGAAGGGGTGAGCAGTTCTTC	CASSLFGWGARRGEQFF
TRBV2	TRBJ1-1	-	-	TGTGCCAGCAGCCGGGACTTAACGGGGAACACTGAAGCTTTCTTT	CASSRDLTGNTEAFF
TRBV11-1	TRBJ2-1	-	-	TGTGCCAGCAGTTTTAGGGGGGGTGAGCAGTTCTTC	CASSFRGGEQFF
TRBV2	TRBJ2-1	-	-	TGTGCCAGCAGTGAAAGGGGGGGGGCCCTCAATGAGCAGTTCTTC	CASSERGGALNEQFF
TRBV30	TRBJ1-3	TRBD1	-	TGTGCCCGACAGGGACAGGGATCGGGCTCTGGAAACACCATATATTTT	CARQGQGSGSGNTIYF
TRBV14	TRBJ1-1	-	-	TGTGCCAGCAGCCTCCATGGGGAGCGGCGTGCTTTCTTT	CASSLHGERRAFF
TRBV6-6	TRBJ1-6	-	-	TGTGCCAGCAGTTCCCCTGACAGAAGGAATTCACCCCTCCACTTT	CASSSPDRRNSPLHF
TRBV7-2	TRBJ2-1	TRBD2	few	TGTGCCAGCAGCTTAAGTAGTAGCGGGGGCTACAATGAGCAGTTCTTC	CASSLSSSGGYNEQFF
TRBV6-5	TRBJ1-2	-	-	TGTGCCAGCAGTGAACAGGGAAACTATGGCTACACCTTC	CASSEQGNYGYTF
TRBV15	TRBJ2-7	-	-	TGTGCCACCAGCAGAGGGGTATCCGGAAGCTCCTACGAGCAGTACTTC	CATSRGVSGSSYEQYF
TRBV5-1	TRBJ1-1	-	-	TGCGCCAGCAGCTTGACGACGGGGAGCACTGAAGCTTTCTTT	CASSLTTGSTEAFF
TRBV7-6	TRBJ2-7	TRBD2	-	TGTGCCAGCAGTCGAACTAGCGGAGCCTACGAGCAGTACTTC	CASSRTSGAYEQYF
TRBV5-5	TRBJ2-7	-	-	TGTGCCAGCAGCTTGCTTACGGGAAGCTACGAGCAGTACTTC	CASSLLTGSYEQYF
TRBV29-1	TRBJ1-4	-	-	TGCAGCGTTGTAGGCAGTAATGAAAAACTGTTTTTT	CSVVGSNEKLFF
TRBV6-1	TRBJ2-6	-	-	TGTGCCAGCAACCCTCAGGGTACAGGGGCCAACGTCCTGACTTTC	CASNPQGTGANVLTF
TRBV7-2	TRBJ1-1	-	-	TGTGCCAGCAGCCTTGGACCCTCCAACACTGAAGCTTTCTTT	CASSLGPSNTEAFF
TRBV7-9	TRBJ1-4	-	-	TGTGCCAGCAGCTTAGGAGACAGAACTAATGAAAAACTGTTTTTT	CASSLGDRTNEKLFF